This TCR beta chain was found in a study of cytomegalovirus exposure and HLA in healthy donors. Whole-study findings and limits: In a later analysis, a genetic analysis reported fewer productive-TCR N-insertions in an Asian-associated ancestry cluster than the cohort average.

V trimming: 5 bases; J trimming: 2 bases; junction bases outside the gene matches: 7. The CDR3 sequence is 16 residues long. Germline V lookup: CDR1 LNHDA, CDR2 SQIVND (reference sequence). This clone was recorded a few times. Its antigen is currently unknown. At collection, donors were nominally healthy, but unrecorded immune exposures were probable. In the PCR, 60 Vbeta and 13 Jbeta primers were used. Produced via immunoSEQ multiplex PCR; TCRdb's table is partial and in-frame only. The sample gives 150,000 to 200,000 clones, roughly 12% of which show up once; more than 7% is in the top ten. The source material was PBMCs. The receptor comes from a man aged 50 to 59 in good health and CMV-seropositive. The chain carries TRBV19 and TRBJ2-1; 9 nucleotides align to TRBD1. CDR3 coding DNA: TGTGCCAGTAGTTCTCCGGGACAGGGAACCTACAATGAGCAGTTCTTC. Amino acid sequence: CASSSPGQGTYNEQFF.